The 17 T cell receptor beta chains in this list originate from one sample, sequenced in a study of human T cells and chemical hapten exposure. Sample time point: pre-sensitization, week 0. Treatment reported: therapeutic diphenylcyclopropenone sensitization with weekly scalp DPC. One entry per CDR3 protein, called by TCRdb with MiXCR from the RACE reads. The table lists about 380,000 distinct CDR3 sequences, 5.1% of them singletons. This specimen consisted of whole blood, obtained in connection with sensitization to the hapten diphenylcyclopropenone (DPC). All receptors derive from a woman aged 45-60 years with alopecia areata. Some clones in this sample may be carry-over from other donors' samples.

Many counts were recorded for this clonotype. This chain's CDR3 is CASSSGVNQPQHF. The CDR3 nucleotides read TGTGCCAGCAGTTCGGGAGTTAATCAGCCCCAGCATTTT. This chain uses TRBV27 with TRBJ1-5; D uncertain. With 4 bases removed from V and 4 bases from J, the gap between germline ends came to 8 bases. The V gene's germline CDR1 is MNHEY and CDR2 SMNVEV (reference sequence). The CDR3 is 13 residues long.

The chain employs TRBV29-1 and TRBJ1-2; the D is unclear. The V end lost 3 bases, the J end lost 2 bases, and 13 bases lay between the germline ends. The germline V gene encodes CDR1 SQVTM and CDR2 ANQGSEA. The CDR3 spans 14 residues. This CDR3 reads CSVDSSGRNYGYTF. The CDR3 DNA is TGCAGCGTTGACTCGAGTGGGCGCAACTATGGCTACACCTTC.

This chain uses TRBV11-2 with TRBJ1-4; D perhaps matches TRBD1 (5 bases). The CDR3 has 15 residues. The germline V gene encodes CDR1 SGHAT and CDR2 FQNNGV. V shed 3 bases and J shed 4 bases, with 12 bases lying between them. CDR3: CASSFGAALNEKLFF. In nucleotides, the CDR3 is TGTGCCAGCAGCTTTGGGGCAGCCCTTAATGAAAAACTGTTTTTT. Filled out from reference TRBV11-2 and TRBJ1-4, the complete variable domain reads EAGVAQSPRYKIIEKRQSVAFWCNPISGHATLYWYQQILGQGPKLLIQFQNNGVVDDSQLPKDRFSAERLKGVDSTLKIQPAKLEDSAVYLCASSFGAALNEKLFFGSGTQLSVL.

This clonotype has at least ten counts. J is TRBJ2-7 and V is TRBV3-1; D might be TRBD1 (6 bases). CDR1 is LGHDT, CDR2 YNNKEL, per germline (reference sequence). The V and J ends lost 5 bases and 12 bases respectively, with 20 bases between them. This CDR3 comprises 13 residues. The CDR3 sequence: CASSADSRRTLYF. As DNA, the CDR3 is TGTGCCAGCAGCGCGGACAGCAGGCGGACGCTGTACTTC.

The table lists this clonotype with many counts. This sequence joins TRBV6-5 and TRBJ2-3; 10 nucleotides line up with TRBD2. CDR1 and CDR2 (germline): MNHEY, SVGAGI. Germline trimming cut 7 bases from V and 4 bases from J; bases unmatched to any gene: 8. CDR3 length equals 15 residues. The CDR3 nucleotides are TGTGCCAGCAAACTAGCGGGAAGGATAGCAGATACGCAGTATTTT. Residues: CASKLAGRIADTQYF.

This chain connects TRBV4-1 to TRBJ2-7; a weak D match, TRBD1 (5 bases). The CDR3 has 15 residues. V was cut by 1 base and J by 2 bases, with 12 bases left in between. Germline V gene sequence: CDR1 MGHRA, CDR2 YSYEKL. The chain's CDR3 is CASSQVSSGTYEQYF. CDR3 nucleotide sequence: TGCGCCAGCAGCCAAGTCTCGTCAGGGACCTACGAGCAGTACTTC.

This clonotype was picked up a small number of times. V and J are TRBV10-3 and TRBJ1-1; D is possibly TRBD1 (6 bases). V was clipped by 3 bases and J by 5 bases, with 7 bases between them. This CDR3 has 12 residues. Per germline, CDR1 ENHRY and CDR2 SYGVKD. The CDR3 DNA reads TGTGCCATCAGTGATAGGGGGACTGAAGCTTTCTTT. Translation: CAISDRGTEAFF.

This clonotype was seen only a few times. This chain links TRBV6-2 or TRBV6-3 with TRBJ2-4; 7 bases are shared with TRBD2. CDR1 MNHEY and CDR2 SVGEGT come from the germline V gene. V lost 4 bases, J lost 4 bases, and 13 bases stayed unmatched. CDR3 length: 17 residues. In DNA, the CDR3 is TGTGCCAGCAGTTCTCAGCGGGAAGAGTTGCGGAAAAACATTCAGTACTTC. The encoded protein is CASSSQREELRKNIQYF.

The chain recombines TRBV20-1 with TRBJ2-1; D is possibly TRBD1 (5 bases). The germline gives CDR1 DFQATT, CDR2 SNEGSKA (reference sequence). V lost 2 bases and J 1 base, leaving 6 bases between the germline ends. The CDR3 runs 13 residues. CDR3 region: CSARRTSYNEQFF. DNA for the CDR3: TGCAGTGCTAGAAGGACATCCTACAATGAGCAGTTCTTC.

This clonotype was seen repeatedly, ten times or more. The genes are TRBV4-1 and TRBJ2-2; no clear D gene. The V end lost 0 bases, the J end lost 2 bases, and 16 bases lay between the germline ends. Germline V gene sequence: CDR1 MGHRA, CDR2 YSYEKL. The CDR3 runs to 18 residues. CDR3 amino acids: CASSQDGYPGYNTGELFF. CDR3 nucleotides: TGCGCCAGCAGCCAAGATGGGTATCCCGGTTATAACACCGGGGAGCTGTTTTTT.

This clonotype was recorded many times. The CDR3 DNA reads TGTGCCAGCAGCGCCGGGACGGGTGGCTACACCTTC. This encodes CASSAGTGGYTF. This chain connects TRBV12-3 or TRBV12-4 to TRBJ1-2, with D possibly TRBD1 on 5 matching bases. V was cut by 6 bases and J by 7 bases, with 12 bases left in between. The CDR3 is 12 residues long.

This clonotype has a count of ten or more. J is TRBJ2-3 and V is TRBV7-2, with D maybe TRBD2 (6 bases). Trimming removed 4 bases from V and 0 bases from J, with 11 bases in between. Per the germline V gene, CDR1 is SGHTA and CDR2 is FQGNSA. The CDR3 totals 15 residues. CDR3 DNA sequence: TGTGCCAGCAGCTATTCCGGGACTAGCACAGATACGCAGTATTTT. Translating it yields CASSYSGTSTDTQYF.

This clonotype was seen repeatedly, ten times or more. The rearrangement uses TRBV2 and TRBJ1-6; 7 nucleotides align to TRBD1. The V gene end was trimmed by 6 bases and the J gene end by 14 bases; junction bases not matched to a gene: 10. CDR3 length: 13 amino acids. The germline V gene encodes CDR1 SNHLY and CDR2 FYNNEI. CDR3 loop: CASRRDSGFTLHF. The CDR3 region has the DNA TGTGCCAGCAGGCGGGACAGCGGGTTCACCCTCCACTTT.

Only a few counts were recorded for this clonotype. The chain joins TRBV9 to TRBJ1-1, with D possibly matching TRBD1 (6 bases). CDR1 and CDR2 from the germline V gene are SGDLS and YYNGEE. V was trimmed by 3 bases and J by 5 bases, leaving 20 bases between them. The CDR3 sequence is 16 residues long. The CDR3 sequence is CASSEGDTLWGTEAFF. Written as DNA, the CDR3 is TGTGCCAGCAGCGAGGGGGATACACTCTGGGGGACTGAAGCTTTCTTT.

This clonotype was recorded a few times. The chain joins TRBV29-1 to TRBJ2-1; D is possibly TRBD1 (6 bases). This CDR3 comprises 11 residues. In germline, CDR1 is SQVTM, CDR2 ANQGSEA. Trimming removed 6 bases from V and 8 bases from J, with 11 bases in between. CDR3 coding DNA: TGCAGCGTGGATACAGGGCATGAGCAGTTCTTC. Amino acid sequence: CSVDTGHEQFF.

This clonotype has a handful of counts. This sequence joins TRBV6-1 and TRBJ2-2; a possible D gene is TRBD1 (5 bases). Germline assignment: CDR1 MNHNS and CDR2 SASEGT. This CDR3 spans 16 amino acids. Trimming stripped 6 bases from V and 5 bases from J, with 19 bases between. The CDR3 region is CASRSGHVSRTGELFF. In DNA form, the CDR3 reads TGTGCCAGCAGGTCCGGACATGTCTCGAGGACCGGGGAGCTGTTTTTT.

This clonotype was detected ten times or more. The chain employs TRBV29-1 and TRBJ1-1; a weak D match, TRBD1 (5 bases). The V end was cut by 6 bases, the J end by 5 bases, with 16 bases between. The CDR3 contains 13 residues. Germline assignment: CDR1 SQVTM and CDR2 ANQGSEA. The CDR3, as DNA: TGCAGCGTCCCCGGACGGGGGGGTACTGAAGCTTTCTTT. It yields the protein CSVPGRGGTEAFF.